One T cell receptor (beta chain) is described in this entry. In the authors' workflow: By means of reference gene primer amplification, nucleated cell counts were estimated. Repertoires were generated with immunoSEQ multiplex PCR, while TCRdb's copy carries only in-frame clones and drops some. That table furnishes V, J and clone size, whereas the DNA furnished D and trimming. The data contain under 200,000 clones, around 79% of them singletons. The data derive from a study of blood T cell repertoires in COVID-19. Patients at the Seattle site were enrolled during active infection and followed longitudinally. Unmatched junction bases numbered 2, after V lost 4 bases and J lost 4 bases. Germline CDR1 is SGHTA and CDR2 is FQGTGA. The length of the CDR3 is 14 residues.

The origin of this receptor is a woman aged 55-75 years with COVID-19, enrolled during active disease. This chain links TRBV7-3 with TRBJ2-2; 8 positions match TRBD2. Specimen: peripheral blood. CDR3 in amino acids: CASSSGTSTGELFF. CDR3 in DNA: TGTGCCAGCAGCTCCGGGACTAGCACCGGGGAGCTGTTTTTT.